The 13 T cell receptor beta chains given below trace back to one sample, sequenced in a study of shared clonotypes between healthy human individuals. Clones were sequenced by immunoSEQ multiplex PCR, and TCRdb holds only the in-frame ones, with some missing. Found here are over a million clones, roughly 74% of them singletons; the top ten hold approximately 0.5%. The source material was memory CD4+ T cells from PBMCs. Subset in this sample: CD45RA-negative fraction. These receptors came from a man between 18 and 35 years old in good health. Some clones in this sample may be carry-over from other donors' samples.

Concerning this clone itself: This CDR3 is also generated by other DNA sequences in the sample. This sequence joins TRBV5-4 and TRBJ2-3; 12 bases match TRBD2. Trimming cost V 3 bases and J 4 bases; bases outside gene matches: 6. Germline CDR1 SGHNT, CDR2 YYREEE (reference sequence). The length of the CDR3 is 16 residues. DNA for the CDR3: TGTGCCAGCAGCTCGACCCTAGCGGGAGGGGCAGATACGCAGTATTTT. Its translation: CASSSTLAGGADTQYF.

The chain carries TRBV5-1 and TRBJ1-1, with TRBD1 matching over 9 bases. This CDR3 region has 13 residues. Germline trimming cut 3 bases from V and 6 bases from J; bases unmatched to any gene: 3. Germline CDR1 and CDR2: SGHRS and YFSETQ. CDR3 region: CASSWRTGAEAFF. CDR3 coding DNA: TGCGCCAGCAGCTGGCGGACAGGGGCTGAAGCTTTCTTT. Variable domain in full (rest from reference TRBV5-1 and TRBJ1-1): KAGVTQTPRYLIKTRGQQVTLSCSPISGHRSVSWYQQTPGQGLQFLFEYFSETQRNKGNFPGRFSGRQFSNSRSEMNVSTLELGDSALYLCASSWRTGAEAFFGQGTRLTVV.

The rearrangement links TRBV5-1 to TRBJ2-3; D is undetermined. The V gene lost 0 bases and the J gene lost 2 bases, with 10 bases spanning the gap. Germline V gene sequence: CDR1 SGHRS, CDR2 YFSETQ. There are 15 residues in the CDR3. The CDR3 coding sequence is TGCGCCAGCAGCTTGGTTGGGGTTAACACAGATACGCAGTATTTT. Amino acids: CASSLVGVNTDTQYF.

The rearrangement uses TRBV6-5 and TRBJ2-5; a possible D gene is TRBD1 (6 bases). This CDR3 is built from 13 residues. Germline V gene sequence: CDR1 MNHEY, CDR2 SVGAGI. Trimming left V 6 bases short and J 11 bases short, with 19 bases between. The CDR3 DNA sequence: TGTGCCAGCAGGTCACAGGGAATATGGGAGCAGTACTTC. The encoded protein is CASRSQGIWEQYF.

This chain uses TRBV5-1 with TRBJ2-7, with 7 bases matching TRBD1. The CDR3 runs to 13 residues. Germline CDR1 reads SGHRS; CDR2 reads YFSETQ. V shed 7 bases and J 3 bases; nucleotides not matched to a gene: 7. CDR3 DNA sequence: TGCGCCAGCGGCCGGGACAGCTTCTACGAGCAGTACTTC. Translation gives CASGRDSFYEQYF. Together with reference TRBV5-1 and TRBJ2-7, the CDR3 gives the full variable domain: KAGVTQTPRYLIKTRGQQVTLSCSPISGHRSVSWYQQTPGQGLQFLFEYFSETQRNKGNFPGRFSGRQFSNSRSEMNVSTLELGDSALYLCASGRDSFYEQYFGPGTRLTVT.

The chain links TRBV28 to TRBJ1-1; no reliable D call. Germline CDR1 MDHEN, CDR2 SYDVKM. Trimming shortened V by 6 bases and J by 1 base, and 15 bases separated the two germline ends. The CDR3 has 15 amino acids. The CDR3 nucleotides read TGTGCCAGCAGCATCTCTCGCGGCTGGAACACTGAAGCTTTCTTT. Encoded protein: CASSISRGWNTEAFF.

This clone was detected only a few times. The J gene is TRBJ2-3, the V gene TRBV11-2; 12 nucleotides match TRBD2. This CDR3 comprises 16 residues. Germline V lookup: CDR1 SGHAT, CDR2 FQNNGV. Trimming took 5 bases from V and 4 from J; bases not matched to a gene: 7. CDR3 residues: CASSNGLAGLADTQYF. CDR3 sequence (DNA): TGTGCCAGCAGCAACGGACTAGCGGGACTGGCAGATACGCAGTATTTT.

The V call is TRBV4-1, the J call TRBJ2-6; TRBD1 agrees at 8 bases. Germline loops: CDR1 MGHRA, CDR2 YSYEKL. The CDR3 covers 17 residues. Trimming removed 4 bases from V and 0 bases from J; junction bases left unmatched: 5. CDR3 in DNA: TGCGCCAGCAGCCTCGGACAGGGTCGCTCTGGGGCCAACGTCCTGACTTTC. Translating gives CASSLGQGRSGANVLTF.

CDR3 sequence (DNA): TGTGCCAGCAGCTTAGGGACAGGACGAAATGGCTACACCTTC. Translating gives CASSLGTGRNGYTF. The chain combines TRBV7-2 with TRBJ1-2; TRBD1 matches 7 bases. The germline gives CDR1 SGHTA, CDR2 FQGNSA. The CDR3 loop spans 14 amino acids. V shed 1 base and J 6 bases; nucleotides not matched to a gene: 5.

The J gene is TRBJ1-3, the V gene TRBV28, with a possible D match to TRBD1 (6 bases). This CDR3 is 15 amino acids long. Germline V gene data show CDR1 as MDHEN and CDR2 as SYDVKM. The V end lost 2 bases, the J end lost 4 bases, and 12 bases lay between the germline ends. The CDR3 sequence is CASSLMGQGGNTIYF. The CDR3 DNA sequence: TGTGCCAGCAGTTTAATGGGACAAGGCGGAAACACCATATATTTT.

This sequence joins TRBV27 and TRBJ1-5; D gene uncertain. This CDR3 has 13 amino acids. Germline V lookup: CDR1 MNHEY, CDR2 SMNVEV (reference sequence). Trimming stripped 4 bases from V and 3 bases from J, with 7 bases between. The CDR3 loop reads CASSWGSNQPQHF. In DNA, the CDR3 is TGTGCCAGCAGTTGGGGATCCAATCAGCCCCAGCATTTT.

The chain joins TRBV5-1 to TRBJ2-7; the D gene is possibly TRBD2 (5 bases). This CDR3 contains 14 residues. The germline V and J ends were trimmed by 4 bases and 2 bases, with 13 bases remaining between them. Germline CDR1 SGHRS, CDR2 YFSETQ. CDR3 protein: CASSPTAEAYEQYF. The CDR3, as DNA: TGCGCCAGCAGCCCTACGGCGGAGGCCTACGAGCAGTACTTC.

Note on this clone: Other DNA sequences in the same sample also yield this CDR3. V and J are TRBV9 and TRBJ2-5; 7 bases are a match to TRBD1. Trimming at V came to 4 bases and at J to 1 base, leaving 4 bases not matched to a gene. The CDR3 spans 14 residues. Germline CDR1 is SGDLS and CDR2 is YYNGEE. This CDR3 reads CASSRTGAQETQYF. CDR3 nucleotide sequence: TGTGCCAGCAGCCGGACAGGCGCCCAAGAGACCCAGTACTTC.